The 7 T cell receptor beta chains below were found in one sample sequenced in a study of follicular helper T cells after annual influenza vaccination. Some clones are missing from TCRdb's copy, which holds only in-frame ones; the method was immunoSEQ multiplex PCR. The sample lists 8,500 to 11,000 clones, around 78% occurring once. Time point of the sample: 2015-2016 season, 7 days after influenza vaccination. This sample comprised CXCR5- memory CD4+ T cells sorted from blood, obtained 7 days after influenza vaccination. The origin of the receptors is an adult who received the influenza vaccine.

The rearrangement joins TRBV6-6 to TRBJ1-1, with 10 bases aligning to TRBD1. This CDR3 spans 15 amino acids. CDR1 is MNHNY and CDR2 is SVGAGI in the germline V gene (reference sequence). V dropped 6 bases and J dropped 11; count of bases not matched to a gene: 15. This CDR3 reads CASSYRDRGPDRAFF. The CDR3, as DNA: TGTGCCAGCAGCTACAGGGACAGGGGTCCCGATCGGGCTTTCTTT.

Only a few counts were recorded for this clone. The rearrangement joins TRBV7-9 to TRBJ1-5; no clear D. CDR1 and CDR2 from the germline V gene are SEHNR and FQNEAQ (reference sequence). V was clipped by 1 base and J by 4 bases, with 2 bases between them. CDR3 length: 12 residues. CDR3: CASSLDNQPQHF. CDR3 nucleotides: TGTGCCAGCAGCTTAGATAATCAGCCCCAGCATTTT. Variable domain in full (rest from reference TRBV7-9 and TRBJ1-5): DTGVSQNPRHKITKRGQNVTFRCDPISEHNRLYWYRQTLGQGPEFLTYFQNEAQLEKSRLLSDRFSAERPKGSFSTLEIQRTEQGDSAMYLCASSLDNQPQHFGDGTRLSIL.

This rearrangement joins TRBV16 to TRBJ1-4, with D uncertain. The CDR3 is 15 residues long. Deletions cut 2 bases from V and 3 bases from J, with 10 bases between. The germline V gene encodes CDR1 KGHSY and CDR2 FQNENV. In DNA form, the CDR3 reads TGTGCCAGCAGCCAAAGGTCCAGGTCTAATGAAAAACTGTTTTTT. Amino acid sequence: CASSQRSRSNEKLFF.

This rearrangement joins TRBV5-6 to TRBJ2-3; D is unresolved. V was clipped by 2 bases and J by 4 bases, with 2 bases between them. Germline V lookup: CDR1 SGHDT, CDR2 YYEEEE. The CDR3 spans 11 residues. The CDR3 coding sequence is TGTGCCAGCAGCTTAGCAGATACGCAGTATTTT. Protein: CASSLADTQYF.

CDR3 region: CASSPGLNTEAFF. In DNA, the CDR3 is TGTGCCAGCTCACCAGGCTTGAACACTGAAGCTTTCTTT. V gene TRBV18 combines with J gene TRBJ1-1, with no clear D. The ends were cut back, 2 bases at V and 0 bases at J, with 4 bases in the middle. CDR3 length: 13 amino acids. Per the germline V gene, CDR1 is KGHSH and CDR2 is LQKENI.

The chain joins TRBV28 to TRBJ2-1, with D possibly matching TRBD2 (6 bases). The CDR3 totals 15 residues. Germline V lookup: CDR1 MDHEN, CDR2 SYDVKM. Trimming removed 3 bases at V and 3 bases at J, with 12 bases between. The CDR3 coding sequence is TGTGCCAGCAGTTTTGGGAGGATGGTCTACAATGAGCAGTTCTTC. This codes for CASSFGRMVYNEQFF. Full variable domain (outside the CDR3, taken from reference TRBV28 and TRBJ2-1): DVKVTQSSRYLVKRTGEKVFLECVQDMDHENMFWYRQDPGLGLRLIYFSYDVKMKEKGDIPEGYSVSREKKERFSLILESASTNQTSMYLCASSFGRMVYNEQFFGPGTRLTVL.

J is TRBJ2-3 and V is TRBV10-3, with TRBD1 matching 7 bases. This CDR3 is 14 amino acids long. Germline V gives CDR1 ENHRY, CDR2 SYGVKD. V was pared by 10 bases and J by 2 bases, with 9 bases of the junction left unmatched. As DNA, the CDR3 is TGTGCCACCGAACAGGGGTCTAACACAGATACGCAGTATTTT. Its protein is CATEQGSNTDTQYF.